This TCR beta chain was sequenced for a study of blood T cell repertoires in COVID-19. About the study: From T cells, B-cell-depleted T cells, or PBMCs came the material, which was cDNA or gDNA.

Only in-frame clones appear in the TCRdb table, and some are missing; sequencing was by immunoSEQ multiplex PCR. In the table there are some 280,000 clones, roughly 90% of which are singletons. J lost 4 bases, V lost 7 bases, and 4 bases had no gene match. The CDR3 runs to 15 residues. Germline V gene lookup returns CDR1 MNHEY and CDR2 SVGAGI. The chain employs TRBV6-5 and TRBJ2-3; 14 nucleotides match TRBD2. Sequencing used peripheral blood. This TCR came from a woman aged 25 to 39 with active or convalescent COVID-19. The CDR3 sequence is CASIATSGGADTQYF. The DNA of the CDR3 is TGTGCCAGCATCGCGACTAGCGGGGGGGCAGATACGCAGTATTTT.